This TCR beta chain was found in a study of response to subunit inactivated influenza vaccine. Per the germline V gene, CDR1 is SNHLY and CDR2 is FYNNEI. V was cut by 4 bases and J by 8 bases, with 10 bases left in between. The length of the CDR3 is 12 residues. Findings of the study overall: Each seasonal influenza vaccination, the authors suggested, recruits few new T cells.

From the RT-PCR reads, TCRdb called clonotypes with MiXCR, one entry per CDR3 protein. The sample contains roughly 670,000 distinct CDR3 sequences, 14% of which appear only once. Comments on this clonotype: The antigen is not known.

This clonotype originated in a man between 50 and 59 years old who received an inactivated influenza vaccine. The chain uses TRBV2 and TRBJ2-3; unclear D gene. The sample here was PBMCs from blood, taken around 15 days before vaccination. CDR3 nucleotides: TGTGCCAGCAGTGCGCTTACAACTACGCAGTATTTT. Its translation: CASSALTTTQYF.